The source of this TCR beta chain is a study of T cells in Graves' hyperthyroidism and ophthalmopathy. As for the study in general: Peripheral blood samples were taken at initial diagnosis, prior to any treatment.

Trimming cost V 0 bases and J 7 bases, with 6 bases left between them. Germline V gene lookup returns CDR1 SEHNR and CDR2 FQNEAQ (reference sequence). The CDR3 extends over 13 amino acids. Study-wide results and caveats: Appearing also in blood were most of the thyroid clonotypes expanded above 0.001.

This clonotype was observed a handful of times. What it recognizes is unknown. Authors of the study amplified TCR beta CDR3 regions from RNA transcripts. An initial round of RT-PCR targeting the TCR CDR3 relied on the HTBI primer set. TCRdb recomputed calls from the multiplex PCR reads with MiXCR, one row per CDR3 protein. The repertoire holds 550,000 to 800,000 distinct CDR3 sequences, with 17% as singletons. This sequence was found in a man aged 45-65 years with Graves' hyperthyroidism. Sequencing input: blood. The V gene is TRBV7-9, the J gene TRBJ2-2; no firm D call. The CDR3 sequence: CASSLAGFGELFF. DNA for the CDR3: TGTGCCAGCAGCTTAGCAGGGTTCGGGGAGCTGTTTTTT. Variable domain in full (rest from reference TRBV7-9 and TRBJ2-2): DTGVSQNPRHKITKRGQNVTFRCDPISEHNRLYWYRQTLGQGPEFLTYFQNEAQLEKSRLLSDRFSAERPKGSFSTLEIQRTEQGDSAMYLCASSLAGFGELFFGEGSRLTVL.